Listed below are T cell receptor beta chains from one sample, sequenced in a study of cytomegalovirus exposure and HLA in healthy donors. The protocol was immunoSEQ multiplex PCR, while the TCRdb copy is restricted to in-frame clones and leaves out a portion. The table has about 110,000 clones, around three quarters seen once. Sequencing used PBMCs. The receptors originated from a young woman in good health and CMV-seronegative. CDR3s include the opening cysteine and the closing phenylalanine or tryptophan. A D gene is named only where the DNA matches it firmly. The size entry is marked missing in some rows and otherwise reads once, few, many or a size class.

j_call	v_call	d_call	clone_size	cdr3_aa	cdr3_nt
TRBJ2-5	TRBV7-3	-	-	CASSAGRGRQETQYF	TGTGCCAGCAGCGCAGGCCGTGGTCGGCAAGAGACCCAGTACTTC
TRBJ1-4	TRBV5-6	-	few	CASSRRSATNEKLFF	TGTGCCAGCAGCCGGCGGAGCGCAACTAATGAAAAACTGTTTTTT
TRBJ1-1	TRBV25-1	-	-	CASSVGAAAEAFF	TGTGCCAGCAGTGTGGGGGCCGCGGCTGAAGCTTTCTTT
TRBJ2-7	TRBV7-2	-	-	CASSSGEGAYEQYF	TGTGCCAGCAGCTCTGGGGAGGGGGCCTACGAGCAGTACTTC
TRBJ1-1	TRBV7-2	-	-	CASSQIRTANTEAFF	TGTGCCAGCAGCCAGATCCGGACAGCGAACACTGAAGCTTTCTTT
TRBJ1-1	TRBV6-5	TRBD1	once	CASSYSSGTGVSEAFF	TGTGCCAGCAGTTACTCATCCGGGACAGGGGTCTCTGAAGCTTTCTTT
TRBJ1-6	TRBV4-3	TRBD1	-	CASSQKTDRGYSPLHF	TGCGCCAGCAGCCAAAAAACCGACAGGGGGTATTCACCCCTCCACTTT
TRBJ2-5	TRBV28	-	few	CASRPASTGVQYF	TGTGCCAGCAGGCCGGCCTCGACAGGAGTGCAGTACTTC
TRBJ2-7	TRBV4-2	TRBD2	-	CASSQDPSGGLYEQYF	TGTGCCAGCAGCCAAGATCCCTCGGGAGGGCTTTACGAGCAGTACTTC
TRBJ2-3	TRBV10-3	TRBD2	few	CAINPGLAGVDTQYF	TGTGCCATCAATCCGGGACTAGCGGGAGTAGATACGCAGTATTTT
TRBJ2-7	TRBV20-1	-	-	CSAWRWDEQYF	TGCAGTGCTTGGAGGTGGGACGAGCAGTACTTC
TRBJ2-6	TRBV7-3	-	-	CASSPRQSSGANVLTF	TGTGCCAGCAGCCCAAGACAGAGCTCTGGGGCCAACGTCCTGACTTTC
TRBJ2-3	TRBV27	-	-	CASSHSTDTQYF	TGTGCCAGCAGTCATAGCACAGATACGCAGTATTTT
TRBJ2-7	TRBV7-2	TRBD2	-	CASSLDRDYYEQYF	TGTGCCAGCAGCTTAGACCGGGACTACTACGAGCAGTACTTC
TRBJ2-7	TRBV5-6	-	-	CASRFSYEQYF	TGTGCCAGCAGATTTAGCTACGAGCAGTACTTC